This entry is about one T cell receptor beta chain. Germline V gene lookup returns CDR1 DFQATT and CDR2 SNEGSKA (reference sequence). J gave up 3 bases and V 5 bases, and 11 bases lay outside the gene matches. CDR3 length: 17 amino acids. The entry originates in a study of T cells in Graves' hyperthyroidism and ophthalmopathy. The investigators amplified TCR beta CDR3 regions from RNA transcripts. HTBI primers were employed in a first-round RT-PCR of the TCR CDR3. TCRdb reprocessed the multiplex PCR reads via MiXCR and lists one record per CDR3 protein. Of 400,000 to 600,000 distinct CDR3 sequences listed, 16% are singletons.

The sequenced sample consisted of blood. The rearrangement links TRBV20-1 to TRBJ2-3; 13 bases map to TRBD2. The TCR originated in a woman in her twenties or thirties with Graves' ophthalmopathy. This CDR3 is CSAPGLAGRIGTDTQYF. CDR3 sequence (DNA): TGCAGTGCTCCGGGACTAGCGGGGAGGATAGGTACAGATACGCAGTATTTT.